This TCR beta chain is drawn from a study of T cell responses to AZD1222 COVID-19 vaccine. Study-level findings and limits: Repertoires were obtained only post-peak T cell response. With dominance at 160-218 and 743-854, vaccine-associated CD4 TCRs spanned spike. Reports indicate that nearly half of spike-specific TCRs are directed at unmutated variant regions.

Second doses that came at about 4 or about 12 weeks were put together. Trimming at V came to 6 bases and at J to 1 base, leaving 8 bases not matched to a gene. Germline-derived CDR1 and CDR2 are SNHLY and FYNNEI. The CDR3 contains 15 residues. TCRdb's copy holds only in-frame clones and misses some; the assay was immunoSEQ multiplex PCR. The repertoire holds roughly 200,000 clones, with roughly 90% as singletons. With respect to this clone: The antigen is unknown.

Sequenced material: peripheral blood, taken 28 days after the second AZD1222 dose. The source of this sequence is an adult who received the AZD1222 COVID-19 vaccine. The chain recombines TRBV2 with TRBJ1-1, with TRBD1 matching over 7 bases. The CDR3 nucleotides are TGTGCCAGCAGGGGCTCCGGGACAGCGAACACTGAAGCTTTCTTT. Protein: CASRGSGTANTEAFF.